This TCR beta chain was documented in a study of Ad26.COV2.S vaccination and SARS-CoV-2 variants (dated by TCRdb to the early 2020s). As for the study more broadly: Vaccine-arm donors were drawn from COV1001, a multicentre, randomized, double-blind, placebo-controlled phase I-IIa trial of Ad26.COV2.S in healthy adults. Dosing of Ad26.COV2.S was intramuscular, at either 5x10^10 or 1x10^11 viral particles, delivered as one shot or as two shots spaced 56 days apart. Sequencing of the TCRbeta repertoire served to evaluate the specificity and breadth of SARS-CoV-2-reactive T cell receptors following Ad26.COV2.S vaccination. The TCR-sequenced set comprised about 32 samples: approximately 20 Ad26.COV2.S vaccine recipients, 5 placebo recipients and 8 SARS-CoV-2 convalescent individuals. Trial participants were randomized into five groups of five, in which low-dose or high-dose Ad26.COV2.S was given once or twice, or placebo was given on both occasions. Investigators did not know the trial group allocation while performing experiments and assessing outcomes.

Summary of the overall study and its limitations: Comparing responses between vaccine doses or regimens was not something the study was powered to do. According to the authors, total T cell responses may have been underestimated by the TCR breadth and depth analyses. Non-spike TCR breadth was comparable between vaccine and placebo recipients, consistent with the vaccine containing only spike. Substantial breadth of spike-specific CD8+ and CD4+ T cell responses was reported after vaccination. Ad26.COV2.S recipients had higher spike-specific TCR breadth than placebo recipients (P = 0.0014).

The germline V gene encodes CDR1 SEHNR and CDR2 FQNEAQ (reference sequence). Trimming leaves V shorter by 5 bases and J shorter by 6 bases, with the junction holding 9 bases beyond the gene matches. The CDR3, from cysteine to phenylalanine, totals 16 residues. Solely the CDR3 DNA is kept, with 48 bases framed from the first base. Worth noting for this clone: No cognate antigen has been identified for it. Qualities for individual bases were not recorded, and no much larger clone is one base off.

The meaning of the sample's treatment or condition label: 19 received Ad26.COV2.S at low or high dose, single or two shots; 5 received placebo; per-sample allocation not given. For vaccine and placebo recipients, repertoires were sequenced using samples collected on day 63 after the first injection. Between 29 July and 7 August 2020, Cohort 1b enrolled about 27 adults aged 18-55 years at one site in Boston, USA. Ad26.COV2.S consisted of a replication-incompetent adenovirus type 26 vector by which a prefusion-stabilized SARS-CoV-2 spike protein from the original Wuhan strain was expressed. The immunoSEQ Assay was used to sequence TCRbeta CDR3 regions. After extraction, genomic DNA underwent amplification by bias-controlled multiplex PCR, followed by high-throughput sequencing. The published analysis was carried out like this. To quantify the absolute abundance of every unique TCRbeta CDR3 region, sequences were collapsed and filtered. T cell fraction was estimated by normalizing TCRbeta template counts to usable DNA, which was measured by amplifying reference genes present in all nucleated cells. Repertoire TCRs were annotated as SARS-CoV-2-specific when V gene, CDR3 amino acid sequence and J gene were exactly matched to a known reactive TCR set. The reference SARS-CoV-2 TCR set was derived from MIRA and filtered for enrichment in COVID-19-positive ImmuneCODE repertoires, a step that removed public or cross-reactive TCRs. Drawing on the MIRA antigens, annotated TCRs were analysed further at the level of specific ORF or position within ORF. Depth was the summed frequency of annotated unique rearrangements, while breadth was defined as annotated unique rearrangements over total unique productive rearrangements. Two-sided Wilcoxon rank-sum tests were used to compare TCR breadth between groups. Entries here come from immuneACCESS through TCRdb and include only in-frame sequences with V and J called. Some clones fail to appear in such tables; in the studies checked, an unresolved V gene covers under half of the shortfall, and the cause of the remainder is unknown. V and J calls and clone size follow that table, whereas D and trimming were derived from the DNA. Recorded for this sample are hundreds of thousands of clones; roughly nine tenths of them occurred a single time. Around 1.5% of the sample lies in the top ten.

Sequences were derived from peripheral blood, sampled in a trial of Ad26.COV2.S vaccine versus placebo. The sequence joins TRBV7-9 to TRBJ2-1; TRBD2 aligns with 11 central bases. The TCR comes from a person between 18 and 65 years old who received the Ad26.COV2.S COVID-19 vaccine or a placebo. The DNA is TGTGCCAGCAGCATATCCGGGACTAGCGGCCTCAATGAGCAGTTCTTC. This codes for CASSISGTSGLNEQFF.